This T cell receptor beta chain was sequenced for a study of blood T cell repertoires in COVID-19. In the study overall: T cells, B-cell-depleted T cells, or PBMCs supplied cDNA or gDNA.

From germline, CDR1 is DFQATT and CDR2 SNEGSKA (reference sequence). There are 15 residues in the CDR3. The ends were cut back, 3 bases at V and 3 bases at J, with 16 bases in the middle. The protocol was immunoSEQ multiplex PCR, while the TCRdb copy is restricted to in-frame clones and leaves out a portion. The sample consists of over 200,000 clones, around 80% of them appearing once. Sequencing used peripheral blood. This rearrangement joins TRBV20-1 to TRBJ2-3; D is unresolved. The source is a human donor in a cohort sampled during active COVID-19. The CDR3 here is CSASVRSTSTDTQYF. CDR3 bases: TGCAGTGCTAGTGTGAGGTCGACCTCGACAGATACGCAGTATTTT.